Listed below are T cell receptor beta chains from one sample, sequenced in a study of Ad26.COV2.S vaccination and SARS-CoV-2 variants. TCRdb's table, derived via immunoSEQ multiplex PCR, lists solely in-frame clones and lacks some. Among 300,000 to 400,000 clones listed, about 90% were seen once. The material sequenced was peripheral blood, taken in a trial of Ad26.COV2.S vaccine versus placebo. The receptor source for this set is a person between 18 and 59 years old who received the Ad26.COV2.S COVID-19 vaccine or a placebo. The CDR3 runs from the conserved cysteine through the conserved F or W. Fields, in order: J gene, clone size, V gene, D gene, CDR3 length, CDR3 protein, CDR3 DNA. The D gene is left open where the match is weak. Clone size is shown for a subset of rows, as once, few, many or a class of expanded clone.

>TRBJ1-1|.|TRBV5-1|.|14
CASSLEWGRTEAFF
TGCGCCAGCAGCTTGGAATGGGGGAGGACTGAAGCTTTCTTT
>TRBJ1-6|.|TRBV5-4|.|14
CASSLVVDNSPLHF
TGTGCCAGCAGCTTGGTTGTGGATAATTCACCCCTCCACTTT
>TRBJ2-3|.|TRBV2|TRBD1|17
CASRAGRTGWITDTQYF
TGTGCCAGCAGGGCGGGCCGGACAGGGTGGATCACAGATACGCAGTATTTT
>TRBJ2-7|.|TRBV29-1|TRBD1|14
CSVNRDRVRNEQYF
TGCAGCGTAAACCGTGACAGGGTAAGGAACGAGCAGTACTTC
>TRBJ1-3|.|TRBV5-1|.|18
CASSLSPSGARTGNTIYF
TGCGCCAGCAGCTTATCCCCCTCGGGGGCGCGAACTGGAAACACCATATATTTT
>TRBJ1-6|few|TRBV30|.|12
CAWTRDNSPLHF
TGTGCCTGGACCCGTGATAATTCACCCCTCCACTTT
>TRBJ1-1|.|TRBV7-9|.|15
CASSLAGGWNTEAFF
TGTGCCAGCAGCTTAGCGGGGGGGTGGAACACTGAAGCTTTCTTT
>TRBJ1-1|.|TRBV2|.|15
CASSETGGVIAEAFF
TGTGCCAGCAGTGAAACCGGAGGGGTGATAGCTGAAGCTTTCTTT
>TRBJ2-2|.|TRBV7-2|.|17
CASSPPRRMDNTGELFF
TGTGCCAGCAGCCCCCCCCGGAGAATGGACAACACCGGGGAGCTGTTTTTT
>TRBJ2-1|.|TRBV27|TRBD1|16
CASSFEGQGPYNEQFF
TGTGCCAGCAGTTTTGAGGGACAGGGGCCTTACAATGAGCAGTTCTTC
>TRBJ2-1|.|TRBV3-1/TRBV3-2|.|15
CASSQDSEKRNEQFF
TGTGCCAGCAGCCAAGATAGCGAGAAGCGGAATGAGCAGTTCTTC
>TRBJ2-7|few|TRBV6-2/TRBV6-3|.|16
CASSYSPVGSSYEQYF
TGTGCCAGCAGTTACTCCCCGGTGGGTTCCTCCTACGAGCAGTACTTC
>TRBJ1-1|.|TRBV27|TRBD1|15
CASSHSGQGNAEAFF
TGTGCCAGCAGCCATTCGGGACAGGGGAACGCTGAAGCTTTCTTT
>TRBJ2-1|once|TRBV6-5|TRBD2|15
CASRLGLAGANEQFF
TGTGCCAGCAGACTCGGACTAGCGGGAGCAAATGAGCAGTTCTTC